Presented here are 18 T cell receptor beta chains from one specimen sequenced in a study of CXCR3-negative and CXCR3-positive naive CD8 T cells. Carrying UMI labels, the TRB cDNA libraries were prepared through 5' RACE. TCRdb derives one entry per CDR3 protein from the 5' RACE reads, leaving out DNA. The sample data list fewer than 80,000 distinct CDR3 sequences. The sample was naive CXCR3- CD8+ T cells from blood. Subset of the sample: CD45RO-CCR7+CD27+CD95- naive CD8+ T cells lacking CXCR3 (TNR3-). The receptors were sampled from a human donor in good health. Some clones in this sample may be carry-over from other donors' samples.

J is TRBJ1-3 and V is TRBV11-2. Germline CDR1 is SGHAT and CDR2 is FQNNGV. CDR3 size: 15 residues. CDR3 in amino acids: CASSLPEAGGNTIYF. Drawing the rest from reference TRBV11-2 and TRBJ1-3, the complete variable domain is EAGVAQSPRYKIIEKRQSVAFWCNPISGHATLYWYQQILGQGPKLLIQFQNNGVVDDSQLPKDRFSAERLKGVDSTLKIQPAKLEDSAVYLCASSLPEAGGNTIYFGEGSWLTVV.

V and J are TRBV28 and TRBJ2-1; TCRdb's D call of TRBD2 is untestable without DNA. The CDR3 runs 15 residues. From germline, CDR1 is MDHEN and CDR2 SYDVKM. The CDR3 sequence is CASTLEGTSYNEQFF.

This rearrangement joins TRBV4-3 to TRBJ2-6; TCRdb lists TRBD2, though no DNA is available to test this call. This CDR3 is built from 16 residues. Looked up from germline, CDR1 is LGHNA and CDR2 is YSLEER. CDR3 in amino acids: CASSQEAGTGANVLTF.

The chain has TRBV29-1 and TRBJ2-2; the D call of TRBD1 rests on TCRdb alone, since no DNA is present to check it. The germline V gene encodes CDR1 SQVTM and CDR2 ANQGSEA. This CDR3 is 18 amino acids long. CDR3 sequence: CRHQRDRGFGKGSGELFF.

The CDR3: CASSSPPDPDPMDEQFF. The chain has TRBV7-3 and TRBJ2-1; TCRdb names TRBD1, which stays unverified in the absence of DNA. Germline loops: CDR1 SGHTA, CDR2 FQGTGA. This CDR3 has 17 amino acids.

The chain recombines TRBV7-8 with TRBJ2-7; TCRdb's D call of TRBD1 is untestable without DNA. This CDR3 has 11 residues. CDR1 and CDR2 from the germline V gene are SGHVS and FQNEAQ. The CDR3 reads CASWGTGEQYF.

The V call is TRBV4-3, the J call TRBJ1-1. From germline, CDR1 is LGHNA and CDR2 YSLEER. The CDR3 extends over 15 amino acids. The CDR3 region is CASSQIAGLITEAFF.

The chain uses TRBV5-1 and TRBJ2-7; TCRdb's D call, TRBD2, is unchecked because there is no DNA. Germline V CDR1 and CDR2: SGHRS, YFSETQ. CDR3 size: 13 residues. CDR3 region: CASREAGSGEQYF.

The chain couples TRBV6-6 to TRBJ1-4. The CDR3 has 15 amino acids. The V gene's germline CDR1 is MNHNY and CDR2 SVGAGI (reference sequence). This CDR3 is CASSYSHSTNEKLFF.

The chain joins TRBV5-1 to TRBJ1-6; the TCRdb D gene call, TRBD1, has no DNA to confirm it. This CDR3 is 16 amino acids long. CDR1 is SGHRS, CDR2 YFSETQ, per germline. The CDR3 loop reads CASSPGQGTLGSPLHF.

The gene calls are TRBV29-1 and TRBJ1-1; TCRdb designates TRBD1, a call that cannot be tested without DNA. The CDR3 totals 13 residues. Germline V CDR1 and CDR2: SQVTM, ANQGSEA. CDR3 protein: CSAGRRDNTEAFF.

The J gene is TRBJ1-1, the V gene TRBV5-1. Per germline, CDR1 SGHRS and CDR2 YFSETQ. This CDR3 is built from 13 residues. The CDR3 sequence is CASSLVMNTEAFF. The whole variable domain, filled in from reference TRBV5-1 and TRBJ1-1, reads KAGVTQTPRYLIKTRGQQVTLSCSPISGHRSVSWYQQTPGQGLQFLFEYFSETQRNKGNFPGRFSGRQFSNSRSEMNVSTLELGDSALYLCASSLVMNTEAFFGQGTRLTVV.

CDR3: CASSLVLAGADNEQFF. This sequence joins TRBV11-2 and TRBJ2-1; absent DNA, TCRdb's TRBD2 call cannot be checked. The germline V gene has CDR1 SGHAT and CDR2 FQNNGV. This CDR3 is 16 amino acids long. Full variable domain (rest looked up from reference TRBV11-2 and TRBJ2-1): EAGVAQSPRYKIIEKRQSVAFWCNPISGHATLYWYQQILGQGPKLLIQFQNNGVVDDSQLPKDRFSAERLKGVDSTLKIQPAKLEDSAVYLCASSLVLAGADNEQFFGPGTRLTVL.

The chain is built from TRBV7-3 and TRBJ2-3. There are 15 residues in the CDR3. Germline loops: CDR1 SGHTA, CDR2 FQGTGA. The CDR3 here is CASSLGGYGTDTQYF.

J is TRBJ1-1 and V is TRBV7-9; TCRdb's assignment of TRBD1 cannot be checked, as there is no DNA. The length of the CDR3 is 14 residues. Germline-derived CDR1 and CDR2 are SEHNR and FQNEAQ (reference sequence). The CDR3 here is CASSPIRGFTEAFF.

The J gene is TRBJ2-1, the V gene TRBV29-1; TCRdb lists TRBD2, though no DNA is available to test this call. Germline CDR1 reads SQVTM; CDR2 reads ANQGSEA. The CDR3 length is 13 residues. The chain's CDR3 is CSVGRAGYNEQFF.

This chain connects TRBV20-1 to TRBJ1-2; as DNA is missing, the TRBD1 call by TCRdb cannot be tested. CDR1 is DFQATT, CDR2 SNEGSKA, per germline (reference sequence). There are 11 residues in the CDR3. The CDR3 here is CSARAGTAPPF.

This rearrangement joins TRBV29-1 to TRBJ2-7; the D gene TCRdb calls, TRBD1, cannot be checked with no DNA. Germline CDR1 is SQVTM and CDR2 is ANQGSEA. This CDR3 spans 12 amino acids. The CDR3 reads CSVGGQYYEQYF.